This TCR beta chain was retrieved from a study of blood T cell repertoires in COVID-19. Study information: Acute and convalescent COVID-19 specimens originated in the United States, Italy and Spain.

CDR1 and CDR2 from the germline V gene are LNHDA and SQIVND (reference sequence). V gave up 5 bases and J gave up 2 bases; unmatched junction bases: 5. The CDR3 is 14 amino acids. Authors' analysis steps: Reference gene primer amplification in the assay estimated nucleated cell counts. Sequencing used immunoSEQ multiplex PCR; TCRdb keeps in-frame clones, though not all of them. D and trimming were read from the DNA, whereas the V and J calls and clone size are those reported in that table. The sample gives almost 55,000 clones, approximately 87% of which show up once; less than 5.5% is in the top ten.

This sequence joins TRBV19 and TRBJ2-7; 8 bases map to TRBD1. The sequenced sample was peripheral blood. The receptor comes from a human donor in a cohort sampled during active COVID-19. The CDR3 nucleotides are TGTGCCAGTAGTTCAGACAGGGGCGCCTACGAGCAGTACTTC. Translating it yields CASSSDRGAYEQYF.